The source of this TCR beta chain is a study of identical twins. The germline gives CDR1 SEHNR, CDR2 FQNEAQ (reference sequence). This CDR3 is built from 16 residues. Trimming took off 2 bases at V and 1 base at J, with 14 bases between the two ends. Study findings and constraints: Conclusions leaned on cross-sectional statistical analysis and did not track the same donors over time.

A note on this clonotype: Its antigen is still unknown.

In TCRdb, the 5' RACE reads were re-called with MiXCR into one record per CDR3 protein. The sample consists of roughly 230,000 distinct CDR3 sequences, about 9% of them appearing once. These data are also associated with another study on yellow fever vaccine responses in identical twins.

Sequenced: CD8+ T cells sorted from blood. The TCR originated in a woman between 18 and 29 years old in good health. V is TRBV7-9 and J is TRBJ2-5, with no clear D. CDR3 amino acids: CASSLSVAGSQETQYF. The CDR3, as DNA: TGTGCCAGCAGCTTATCCGTGGCTGGCTCCCAAGAGACCCAGTACTTC.